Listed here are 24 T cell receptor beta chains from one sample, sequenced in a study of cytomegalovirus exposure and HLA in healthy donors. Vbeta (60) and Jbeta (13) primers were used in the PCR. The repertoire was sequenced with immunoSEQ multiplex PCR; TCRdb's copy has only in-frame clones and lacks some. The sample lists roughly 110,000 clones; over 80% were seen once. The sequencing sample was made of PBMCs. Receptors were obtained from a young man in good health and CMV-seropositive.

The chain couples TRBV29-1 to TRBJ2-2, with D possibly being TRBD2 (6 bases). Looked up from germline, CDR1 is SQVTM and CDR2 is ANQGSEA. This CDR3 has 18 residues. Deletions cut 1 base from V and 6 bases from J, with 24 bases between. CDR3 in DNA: TGCAGCGTTGAAGTTAGGGACCGGGGAGGAAAAAGCGCCGGGGAGCTGTTTTTT. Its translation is CSVEVRDRGGKSAGELFF.

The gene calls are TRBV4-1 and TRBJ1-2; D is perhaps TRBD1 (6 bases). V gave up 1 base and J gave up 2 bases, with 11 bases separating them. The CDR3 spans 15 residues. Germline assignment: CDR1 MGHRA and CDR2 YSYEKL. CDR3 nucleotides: TGCGCCAGCAGCCAAGGCACAGGGAACAACTATGGCTACACCTTC. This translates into CASSQGTGNNYGYTF.

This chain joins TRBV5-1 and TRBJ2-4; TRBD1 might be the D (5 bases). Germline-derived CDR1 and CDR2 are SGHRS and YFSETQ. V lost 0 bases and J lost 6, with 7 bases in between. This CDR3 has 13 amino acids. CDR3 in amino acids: CASSLDTGNIQYF. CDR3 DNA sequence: TGCGCCAGCAGCTTGGACACAGGAAACATTCAGTACTTC. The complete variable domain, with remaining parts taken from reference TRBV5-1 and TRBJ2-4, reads KAGVTQTPRYLIKTRGQQVTLSCSPISGHRSVSWYQQTPGQGLQFLFEYFSETQRNKGNFPGRFSGRQFSNSRSEMNVSTLELGDSALYLCASSLDTGNIQYFGAGTRLSVL.

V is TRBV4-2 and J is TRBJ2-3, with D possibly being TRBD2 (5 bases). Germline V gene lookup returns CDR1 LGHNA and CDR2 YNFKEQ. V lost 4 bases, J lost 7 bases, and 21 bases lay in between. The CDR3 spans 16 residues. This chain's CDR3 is CASSRRSGESLYTQYF. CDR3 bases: TGTGCCAGCAGCCGCCGAAGCGGAGAATCCCTATATACGCAGTATTTT.

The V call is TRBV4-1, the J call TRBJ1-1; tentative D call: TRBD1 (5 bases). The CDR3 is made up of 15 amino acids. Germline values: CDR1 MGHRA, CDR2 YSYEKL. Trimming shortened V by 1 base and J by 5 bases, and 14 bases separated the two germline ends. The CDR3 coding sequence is TGCGCCAGCAGCCAAGGACGCGGGGGGAAAACTGAAGCTTTCTTT. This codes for CASSQGRGGKTEAFF.

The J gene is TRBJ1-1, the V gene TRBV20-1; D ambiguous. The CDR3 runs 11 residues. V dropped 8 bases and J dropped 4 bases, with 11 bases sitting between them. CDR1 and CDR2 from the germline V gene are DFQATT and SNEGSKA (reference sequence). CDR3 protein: CSSARGTEAFF. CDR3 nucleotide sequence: TGCAGTTCCGCCAGAGGCACTGAAGCTTTCTTT.

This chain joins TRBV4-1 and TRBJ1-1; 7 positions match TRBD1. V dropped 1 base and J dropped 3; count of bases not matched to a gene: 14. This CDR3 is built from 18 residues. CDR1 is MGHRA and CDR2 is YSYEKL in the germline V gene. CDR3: CASSQAVPRRQGYTEAFF. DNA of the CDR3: TGCGCCAGCAGCCAAGCTGTTCCGCGGAGACAGGGATACACTGAAGCTTTCTTT.

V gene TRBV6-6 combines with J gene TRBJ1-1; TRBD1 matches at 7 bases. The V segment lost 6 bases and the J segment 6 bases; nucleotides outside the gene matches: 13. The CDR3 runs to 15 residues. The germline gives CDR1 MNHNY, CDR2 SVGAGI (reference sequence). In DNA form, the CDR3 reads TGTGCCAGCAGCCTGGTCGGTTCAGGGGGTTCTGAAGCTTTCTTT. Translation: CASSLVGSGGSEAFF.

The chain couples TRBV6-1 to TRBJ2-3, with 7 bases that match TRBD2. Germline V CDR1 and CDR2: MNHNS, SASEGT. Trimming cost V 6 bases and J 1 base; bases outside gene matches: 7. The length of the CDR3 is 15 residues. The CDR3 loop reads CASSQTSLGTDTQYF. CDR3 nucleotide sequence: TGTGCCAGCAGCCAGACTAGCCTAGGCACAGATACGCAGTATTTT.

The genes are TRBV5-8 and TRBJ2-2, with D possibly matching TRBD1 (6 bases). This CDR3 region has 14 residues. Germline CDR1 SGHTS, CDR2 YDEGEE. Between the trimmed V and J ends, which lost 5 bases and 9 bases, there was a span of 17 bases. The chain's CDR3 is CASRPGHLERELFF. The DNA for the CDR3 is TGTGCCAGCAGACCGGGACACCTCGAAAGGGAGCTGTTTTTT. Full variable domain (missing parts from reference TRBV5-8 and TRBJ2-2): EAGVTQSPTHLIKTRGQQATLRCSPISGHTSVYWYQQALGLGLQFLLWYDEGEERNRGNFPPRFSGRQFPNYSSELNVNALELEDSALYLCASRPGHLERELFFGEGSRLTVL.

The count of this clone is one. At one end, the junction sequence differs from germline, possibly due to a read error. The CDR3 reads CSSSLQAGYTF. CDR3 DNA sequence: TGTTCCAGCAGCCTTCAGGCTGGCTACACCTTC. The V and J genes are TRBV7-9 and TRBJ1-2; D call uncertain. Germline V gene data show CDR1 as SEHNR and CDR2 as FQNEAQ (reference sequence). This CDR3 region has 11 residues.

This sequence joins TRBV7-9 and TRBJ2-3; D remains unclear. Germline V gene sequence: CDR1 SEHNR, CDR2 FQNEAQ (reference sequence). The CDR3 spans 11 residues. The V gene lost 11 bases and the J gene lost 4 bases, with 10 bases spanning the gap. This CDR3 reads CAFPVADTQYF. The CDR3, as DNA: TGTGCCTTCCCGGTGGCAGATACGCAGTATTTT. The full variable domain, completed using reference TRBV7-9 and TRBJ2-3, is DTGVSQNPRHKITKRGQNVTFRCDPISEHNRLYWYRQTLGQGPEFLTYFQNEAQLEKSRLLSDRFSAERPKGSFSTLEIQRTEQGDSAMYLCAFPVADTQYFGPGTRLTVL.

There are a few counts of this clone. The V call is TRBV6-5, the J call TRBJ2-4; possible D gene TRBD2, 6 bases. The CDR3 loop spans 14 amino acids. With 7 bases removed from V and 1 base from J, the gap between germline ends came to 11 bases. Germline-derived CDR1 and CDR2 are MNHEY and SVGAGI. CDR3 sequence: CASKGGAAKNIQYF. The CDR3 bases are TGTGCCAGCAAGGGCGGGGCCGCCAAAAACATTCAGTACTTC.

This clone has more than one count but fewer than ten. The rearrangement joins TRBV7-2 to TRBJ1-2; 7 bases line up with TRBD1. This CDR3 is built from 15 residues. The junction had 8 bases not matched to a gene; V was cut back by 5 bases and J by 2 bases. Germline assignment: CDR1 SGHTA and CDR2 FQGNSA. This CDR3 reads CASSLRTQGNYGYTF. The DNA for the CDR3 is TGTGCCAGCAGCCTCAGAACACAGGGGAACTATGGCTACACCTTC.

CDR3 DNA sequence: TGTGCCAGCAGTTACTCGGGCGGGGGACGATCGTACGAGCAGTACTTC. As protein: CASSYSGGGRSYEQYF. The J gene is TRBJ2-7, the V gene TRBV6-5, with TRBD2 matching 7 bases. The germline V gene has CDR1 MNHEY and CDR2 SVGAGI. The ends lost 0 bases at V and 4 bases at J; junction bases unmatched: 9. The CDR3 length is 16 residues.

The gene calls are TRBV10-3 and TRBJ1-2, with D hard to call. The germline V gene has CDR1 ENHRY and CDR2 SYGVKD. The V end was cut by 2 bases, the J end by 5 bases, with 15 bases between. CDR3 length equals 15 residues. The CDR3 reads CAISEGASGIYGYTF. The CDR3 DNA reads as TGTGCCATCAGTGAGGGCGCTTCGGGGATTTATGGCTACACCTTC.

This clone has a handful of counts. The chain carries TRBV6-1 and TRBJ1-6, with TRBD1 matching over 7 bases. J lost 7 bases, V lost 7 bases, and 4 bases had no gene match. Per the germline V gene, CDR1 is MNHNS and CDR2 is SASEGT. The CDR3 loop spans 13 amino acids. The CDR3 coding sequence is TGTGCCAGCAAACAGGGGTCCAATTCACCCCTCCACTTT. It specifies CASKQGSNSPLHF.

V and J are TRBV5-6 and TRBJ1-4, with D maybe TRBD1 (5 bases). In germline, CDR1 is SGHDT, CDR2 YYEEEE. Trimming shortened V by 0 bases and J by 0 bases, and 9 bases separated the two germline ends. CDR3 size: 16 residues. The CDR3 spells CASSLGGAATNEKLFF. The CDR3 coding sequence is TGTGCCAGCAGCTTGGGGGGCGCGGCAACTAATGAAAAACTGTTTTTT.

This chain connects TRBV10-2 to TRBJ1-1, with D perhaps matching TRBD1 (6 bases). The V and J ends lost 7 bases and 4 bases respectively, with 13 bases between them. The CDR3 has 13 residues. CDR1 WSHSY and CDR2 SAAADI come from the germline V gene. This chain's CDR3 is CASIQGLGTEAFF. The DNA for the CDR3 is TGCGCCAGCATACAGGGTTTGGGCACTGAAGCTTTCTTT.

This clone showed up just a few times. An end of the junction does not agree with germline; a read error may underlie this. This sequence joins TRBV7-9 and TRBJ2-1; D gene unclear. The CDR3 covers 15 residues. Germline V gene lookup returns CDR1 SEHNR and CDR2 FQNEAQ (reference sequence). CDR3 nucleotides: TGTTCCAGCAGATCAACTGGTAGCTCCTACAATGAGCAGTTCTTC. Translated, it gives CSSRSTGSSYNEQFF.

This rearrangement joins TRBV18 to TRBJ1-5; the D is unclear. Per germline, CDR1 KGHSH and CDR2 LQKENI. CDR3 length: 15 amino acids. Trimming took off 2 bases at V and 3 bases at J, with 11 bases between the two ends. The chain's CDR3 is CASSPTMDNNQPQHF. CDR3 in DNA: TGTGCCAGCTCACCAACTATGGATAACAATCAGCCCCAGCATTTT.

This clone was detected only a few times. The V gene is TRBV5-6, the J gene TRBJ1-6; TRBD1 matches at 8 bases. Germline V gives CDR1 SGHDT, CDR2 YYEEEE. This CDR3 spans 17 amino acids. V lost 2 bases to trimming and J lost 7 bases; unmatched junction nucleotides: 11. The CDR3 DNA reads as TGTGCCAGCAGCTTCAAGGACAGGGCGACGCTGAATTCACCCCTCCACTTT. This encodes CASSFKDRATLNSPLHF.

This chain's CDR3 is CASSLWGQGKNEAFF. In nucleotides, the CDR3 is TGTGCCAGCAGCTTGTGGGGACAGGGGAAAAATGAAGCTTTCTTT. The J gene is TRBJ1-1, the V gene TRBV5-8; 10 bases match TRBD1. This CDR3 spans 15 amino acids. The germline V gene encodes CDR1 SGHTS and CDR2 YDEGEE. V lost 1 base and J lost 7; bases outside the gene matches: 7.

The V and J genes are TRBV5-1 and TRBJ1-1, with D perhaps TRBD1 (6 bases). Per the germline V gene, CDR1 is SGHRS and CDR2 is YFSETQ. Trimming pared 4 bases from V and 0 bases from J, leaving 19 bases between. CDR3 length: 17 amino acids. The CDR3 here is CASSLSGETTMNTEAFF. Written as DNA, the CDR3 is TGCGCCAGCAGCCTTTCAGGGGAAACAACTATGAACACTGAAGCTTTCTTT.